This is a list of T cell receptor beta chains from one sample in a study of control samples from healthy donors and cancer patients. Using immunoSEQ multiplex PCR, the repertoire was profiled, and TCRdb retains in-frame clones only, with some absent. This table has 100,000 to 150,000 clones, 91% appearing once. Specimen: blood. The receptors stem from a man younger than 35 in good health. CDR3s include the opening cysteine and the closing phenylalanine or tryptophan. The D gene is left open where the match is weak. Some rows mark clone size as missing; the rest say once, few, many or name a class of expanded clone.

cdr3_nt,cdr3_aa,v_call,d_call,j_call,clone_size
TGTGCCAGCAGCCAAGATCCGGATTTCCAAGAGACCCAGTACTTC,CASSQDPDFQETQYF,TRBV4-2,.,TRBJ2-5,.
TGTGCCAGCAGCTTAGTCGGCTCCTATAATTCACCCCTCCACTTT,CASSLVGSYNSPLHF,TRBV7-9,.,TRBJ1-6,once
TGTGCCAGCAGCTGGCCTCCGGGACAGGGGGCTTCACCCCTCCACTTT,CASSWPPGQGASPLHF,TRBV11-2,TRBD1,TRBJ1-6,.
TGTGCCAGCAGCCAAATACAACCTAGCGGGGGATACAATGAGCAGTTCTTC,CASSQIQPSGGYNEQFF,TRBV3-1/TRBV3-2,TRBD2,TRBJ2-1,once
TGTGCCAGCAGTACAGGGGATGGAAACACCATATATTTT,CASSTGDGNTIYF,TRBV25-1,TRBD1,TRBJ1-3,.
TGTGCCAGCAGAGCGACAGTAAATGAAAAACTGTTTTTT,CASRATVNEKLFF,TRBV9,.,TRBJ1-4,.
TGTGCCTGGAGTAGAGGGGGCCGGGTTTCACCCCTCCACTTT,CAWSRGGRVSPLHF,TRBV30,TRBD1,TRBJ1-6,.
TGTGCCAGCAGCAGACCGCCTCGGCCCGAAAAGAACACTGAAGCTTTCTTT,CASSRPPRPEKNTEAFF,TRBV4-2,.,TRBJ1-1,.
TGTGCCAGCAGTTTAGGGGGGGACGAGCAGTACTTC,CASSLGGDEQYF,TRBV12-3/TRBV12-4,.,TRBJ2-7,.
TGTGCCAGCAGTGAAGATGCTCCGGCTGAAGCTTTCTTT,CASSEDAPAEAFF,TRBV6-1,.,TRBJ1-1,few
TGTGCCAGTACCGGGACAGGGTTCGGCTACACCTTC,CASTGTGFGYTF,TRBV2,TRBD1,TRBJ1-2,.
TGTGCCAGCAGCTCGGGACAGGGGGCTAATTCACCCCTCCACTTT,CASSSGQGANSPLHF,TRBV5-6,TRBD1,TRBJ1-6,.
TGTGCTACCCAGAACCAGCCCTTAGGAGCCACTGAAGCTTTCTTT,CATQNQPLGATEAFF,TRBV5-5,.,TRBJ1-1,.
TGTGCCACCAGCCTACGGGAGAATTCACCCCTCCACTTT,CATSLRENSPLHF,TRBV15,.,TRBJ1-6,.
TGTGCCAGCAGCCAAGATCGACAGGGGGTCGGCTACACCTTC,CASSQDRQGVGYTF,TRBV4-2,TRBD1,TRBJ1-2,few
TGTGCCAGCAGCTTGGGTCGGGGGGTCGGTGATCAGCCCCAGCATTTT,CASSLGRGVGDQPQHF,TRBV5-6,.,TRBJ1-5,.
TGCGCCAGCAGCTTTAGAGGGCAGGGAGGCGAGACCCAGTACTTC,CASSFRGQGGETQYF,TRBV5-1,.,TRBJ2-5,.
TGTGCCAGCAGCCGGGACAGGGGGCAGGGAGATACGCAGTATTTT,CASSRDRGQGDTQYF,TRBV6-5,TRBD1,TRBJ2-3,.
TGTGCCAGCAGCCAGGGACGGTACACTGAAGCTTTCTTT,CASSQGRYTEAFF,TRBV9,.,TRBJ1-1,.
TGTGCCTGGAGGGGACTCAAGACGCTGGGGGAGCAGTACTTC,CAWRGLKTLGEQYF,TRBV30,.,TRBJ2-7,few
TGCAGCGTTGCTAGGGGCGCGGAAGGCTACACCTTC,CSVARGAEGYTF,TRBV29-1,.,TRBJ1-2,.
TGCGCCAGCAGCCTGTGGACAGGACTGACCTACGAGCAGTACTTC,CASSLWTGLTYEQYF,TRBV5-1,TRBD1,TRBJ2-7,once
TGTGCCAGCAGTAACAAAACGGGACGGAAAGCCTACAATGAGCAGTTCTTC,CASSNKTGRKAYNEQFF,TRBV6-4,.,TRBJ2-1,.
TGTGCCATCAGTGAGTCCAAGGCGGGGGGGAAAAACATTCAGTACTTC,CAISESKAGGKNIQYF,TRBV10-3,TRBD2,TRBJ2-4,.
TGTGCCAGCAGTGGAGTCTCCTCTGGAAACACCATATATTTT,CASSGVSSGNTIYF,TRBV2,.,TRBJ1-3,.
TGCAGTGCTAGTATGACTAGCGGGGGGTACAATGAGCAGTTCTTC,CSASMTSGGYNEQFF,TRBV20-1,TRBD2,TRBJ2-1,.
TGTGCCAGCAGTTACCTCCTGGCAGGTCATCAGCCCCAGCATTTT,CASSYLLAGHQPQHF,TRBV6-2/TRBV6-3,.,TRBJ1-5,.
TGTGCCTGGGGGCAAGGGGCTGGGGCCAACGTCCTGACTTTC,CAWGQGAGANVLTF,TRBV30,.,TRBJ2-6,.
TGTGCCAGCAGCTTGGGAGGGAGGACCTATGGCTACACCTTC,CASSLGGRTYGYTF,TRBV5-4,.,TRBJ1-2,.